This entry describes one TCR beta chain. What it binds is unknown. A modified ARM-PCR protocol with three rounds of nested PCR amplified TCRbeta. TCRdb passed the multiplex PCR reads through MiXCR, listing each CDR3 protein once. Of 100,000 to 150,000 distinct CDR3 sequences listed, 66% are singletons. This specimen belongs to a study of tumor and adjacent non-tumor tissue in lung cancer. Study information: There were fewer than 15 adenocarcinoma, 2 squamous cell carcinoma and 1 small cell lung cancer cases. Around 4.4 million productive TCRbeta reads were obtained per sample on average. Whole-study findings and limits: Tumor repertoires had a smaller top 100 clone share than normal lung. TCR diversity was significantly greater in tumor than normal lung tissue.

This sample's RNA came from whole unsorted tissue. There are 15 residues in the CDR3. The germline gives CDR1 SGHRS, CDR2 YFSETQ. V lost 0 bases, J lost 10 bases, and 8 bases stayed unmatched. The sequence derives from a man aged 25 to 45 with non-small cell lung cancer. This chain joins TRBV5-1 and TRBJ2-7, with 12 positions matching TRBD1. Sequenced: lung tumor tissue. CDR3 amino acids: CASSLDPGTGGEQYF. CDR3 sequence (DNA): TGCGCCAGCAGCTTGGACCCCGGGACAGGGGGCGAACAGTACTTC.